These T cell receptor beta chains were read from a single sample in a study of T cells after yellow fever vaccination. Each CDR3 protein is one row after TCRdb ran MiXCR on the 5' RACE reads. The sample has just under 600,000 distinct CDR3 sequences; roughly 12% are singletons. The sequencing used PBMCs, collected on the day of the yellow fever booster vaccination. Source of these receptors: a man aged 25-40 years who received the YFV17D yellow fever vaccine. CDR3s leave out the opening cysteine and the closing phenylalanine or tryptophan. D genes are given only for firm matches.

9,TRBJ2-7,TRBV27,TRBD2,LSGGRAEQY
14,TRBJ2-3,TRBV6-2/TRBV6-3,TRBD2,ASRRLAGGGADTQY
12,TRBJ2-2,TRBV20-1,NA,SAAGGQAAGELF
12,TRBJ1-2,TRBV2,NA,ASSARQVYYGYT
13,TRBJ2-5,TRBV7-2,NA,ASSSPQGPQETQY
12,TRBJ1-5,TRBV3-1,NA,ASSPAWGYQPQH
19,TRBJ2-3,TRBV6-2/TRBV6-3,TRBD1,ASSYPPGQGQHLASTDTQY
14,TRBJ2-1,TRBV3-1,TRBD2,ASSRSGRFVINEQF
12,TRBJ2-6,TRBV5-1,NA,ASHDSSGANVLT
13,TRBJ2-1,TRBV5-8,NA,ASSFGENSYNEQF
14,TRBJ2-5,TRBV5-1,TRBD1,ASSEQGQGAGETQY
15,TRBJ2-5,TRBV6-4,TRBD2,ASSDLGTSGKRETQY
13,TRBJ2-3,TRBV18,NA,ASSPRGPGRDTQY
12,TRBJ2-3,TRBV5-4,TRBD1,ASSLDRREDTQY
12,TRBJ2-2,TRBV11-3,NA,ASSPPELSGELF
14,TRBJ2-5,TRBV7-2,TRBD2,ASRTTGTSGRETQY
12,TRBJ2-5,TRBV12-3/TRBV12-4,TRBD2,ASSFGGRAETQY
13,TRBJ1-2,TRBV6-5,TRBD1,ASRTGPTGGGGYT
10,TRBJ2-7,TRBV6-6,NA,ASSLRQLEQY
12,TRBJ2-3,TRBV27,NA,ASMEGRGADTQY
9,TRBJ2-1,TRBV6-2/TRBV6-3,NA,ASSYHGIKF
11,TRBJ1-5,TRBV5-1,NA,ASSFGGQEPQH
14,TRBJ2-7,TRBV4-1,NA,ASSQVEGRDLDEQY
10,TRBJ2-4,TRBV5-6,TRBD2,ASSLGRDFQY
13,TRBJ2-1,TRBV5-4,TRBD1,ASSKPGTAYNEQF
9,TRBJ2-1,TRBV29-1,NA,SIGDYNEQF
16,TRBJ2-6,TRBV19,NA,ASSPPAGDLSGANVLT
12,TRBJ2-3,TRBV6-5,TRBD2,ASSWTSGRDTQY
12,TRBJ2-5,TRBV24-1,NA,ATSDTGPVETQY
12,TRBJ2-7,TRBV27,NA,ASRKLQASYEQY
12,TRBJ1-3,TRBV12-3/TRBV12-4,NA,ASSWTSSGNTIY
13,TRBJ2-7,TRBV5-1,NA,ASSSPSARSYEQY
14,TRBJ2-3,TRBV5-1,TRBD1,ASSLPTGVAGDTQY
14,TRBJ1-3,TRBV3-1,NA,ASSQTTRQSGNTIY
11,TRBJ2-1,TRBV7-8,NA,ASTLTGGTEQF
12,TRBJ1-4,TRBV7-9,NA,ASSLQGHPEKLF
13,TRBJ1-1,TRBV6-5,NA,ASSYLAGVGTEAF
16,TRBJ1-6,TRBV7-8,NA,ASSLGERGSSYNSPLH
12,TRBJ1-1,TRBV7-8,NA,ASSLGRANTEAF
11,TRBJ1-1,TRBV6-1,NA,ASTIGENTEAF
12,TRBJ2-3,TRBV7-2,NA,ASSSLKGGHTQY
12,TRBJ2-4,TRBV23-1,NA,ASSQIGEKNIQY
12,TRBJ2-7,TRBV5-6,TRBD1,ASSSPDRAYEQY
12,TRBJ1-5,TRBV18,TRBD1,ASSPTGAGQPQH
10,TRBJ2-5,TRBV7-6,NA,ASSLTVGTQY
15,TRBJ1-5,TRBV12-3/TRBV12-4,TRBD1,ASSPTGTGMFNQPQH
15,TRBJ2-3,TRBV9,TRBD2,ASSPALASGSTDTQY
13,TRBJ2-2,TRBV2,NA,ASSADLDETGELF
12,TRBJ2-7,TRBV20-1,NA,SAKGASATYEQY
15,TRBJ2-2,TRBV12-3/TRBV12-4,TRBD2,ASSLASGRFDTGELF
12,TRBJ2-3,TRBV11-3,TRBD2,ASSSGGNLDTQY
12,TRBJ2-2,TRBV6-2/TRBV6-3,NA,ASSSPGLAGELF
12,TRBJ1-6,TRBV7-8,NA,ASSFRGVDSPLH
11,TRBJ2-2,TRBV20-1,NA,SARVLDTGELF